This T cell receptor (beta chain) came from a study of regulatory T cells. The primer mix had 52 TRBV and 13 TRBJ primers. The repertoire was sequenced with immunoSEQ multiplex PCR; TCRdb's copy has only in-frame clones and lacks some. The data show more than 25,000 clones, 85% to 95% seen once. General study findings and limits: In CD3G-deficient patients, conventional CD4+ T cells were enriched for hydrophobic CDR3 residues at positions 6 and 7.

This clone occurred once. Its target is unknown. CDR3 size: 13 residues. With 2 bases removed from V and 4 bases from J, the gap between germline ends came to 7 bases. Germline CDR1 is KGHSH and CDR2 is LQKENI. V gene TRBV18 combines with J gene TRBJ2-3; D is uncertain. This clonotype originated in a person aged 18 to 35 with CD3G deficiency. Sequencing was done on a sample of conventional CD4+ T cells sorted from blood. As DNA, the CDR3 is TGTGCCAGCTCACCATTCCGGGCAGATACGCAGTATTTT. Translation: CASSPFRADTQYF.